Below, 31 T cell receptor beta chains from the same sample are listed, as sequenced in a study of blood T cell repertoires in COVID-19. The data were produced by immunoSEQ multiplex PCR, yet TCRdb's version contains in-frame clones alone and is incomplete. Of 350,000 to 400,000 clones listed, 70% to 90% were seen once; the top ten hold over 0.9%. Input material: PBMCs or T cells enriched from blood (not recorded which). Receptors were obtained from a woman younger than 45 with acute COVID-19.

V and J are TRBV28 and TRBJ2-1; unclear D gene. The CDR3 is 11 residues long. The germline CDR1 and CDR2 sequences are MDHEN and SYDVKM. The V end was cut by 5 bases, the J end by 5 bases, with 4 bases between. CDR3 in amino acids: CASSHDNEQFF. CDR3 DNA sequence: TGTGCCAGCAGTCATGACAATGAGCAGTTCTTC.

The J gene is TRBJ2-5, the V gene TRBV24-1; 11 bases line up with TRBD1. V shed 3 bases and J 5 bases; nucleotides not matched to a gene: 10. Per germline, CDR1 KGHDR and CDR2 SFDVKD. The CDR3 consists of 17 residues. The CDR3 DNA sequence: TGTGCCACCAGTGATCCCCGGGACAGGGGGTCAGGGGAGACCCAGTACTTC. Protein: CATSDPRDRGSGETQYF.

This sequence joins TRBV5-6 and TRBJ1-3; 8 bases align to TRBD1. The trim removed 6 bases at V and 1 base at J, leaving 6 bases unmatched. The CDR3 is made up of 15 amino acids. Germline loops: CDR1 SGHDT, CDR2 YYEEEE. The CDR3 loop reads CASIGTGKSGNTIYF. CDR3 sequence (DNA): TGTGCCAGCATTGGGACAGGAAAGTCTGGAAACACCATATATTTT.

The genes are TRBV6-5 and TRBJ2-2; D might be TRBD1 (6 bases). The CDR3 is 13 amino acids. Germline V gene sequence: CDR1 MNHEY, CDR2 SVGAGI. The V and J ends lost 6 bases and 7 bases respectively, with 12 bases between them. As DNA, the CDR3 is TGTGCCAGCAGACAGGGTTGGGACGGGGAGCTGTTTTTT. This encodes CASRQGWDGELFF.

This chain links TRBV7-6 with TRBJ1-4, with D possibly being TRBD1 (5 bases). Germline lookup yields CDR1 SGHVS and CDR2 FNYEAQ. V was shortened by 2 bases and J by 0 bases, with 7 bases between the two germline ends. This CDR3 contains 15 residues. The CDR3 nucleotides read TGTGCCAGCAGCTTATCACAGGCAACTAATGAAAAACTGTTTTTT. Encoded protein: CASSLSQATNEKLFF.

The chain carries TRBV30 and TRBJ1-3; 9 bases align to TRBD1. CDR1 and CDR2 (germline): GTSNPN, SVGIG (reference sequence). With V trimmed by 5 bases and J by 2 bases, 10 bases remained unmatched. The CDR3 has 16 residues. The CDR3 sequence is CAWFGGQGRPGNTIYF. In DNA, the CDR3 is TGTGCCTGGTTCGGCGGACAGGGGCGACCTGGAAACACCATATATTTT.

The chain is built from TRBV4-1 and TRBJ1-2; 7 bases agree with TRBD1. V dropped 3 bases and J dropped 4; count of bases not matched to a gene: 8. The V gene's germline CDR1 is MGHRA and CDR2 YSYEKL. The length of the CDR3 is 15 residues. The CDR3, as DNA: TGCGCCAGCAGCCAGGGCCGGGACAGATTCTATGGCTACACCTTC. Translated, it gives CASSQGRDRFYGYTF.

V gene TRBV7-2 combines with J gene TRBJ2-5, with unresolved D. Trimming pared 5 bases from V and 5 bases from J, leaving 18 bases between. The CDR3 runs 15 residues. Germline values: CDR1 SGHTA, CDR2 FQGNSA. CDR3 in DNA: TGTGCCAGCAGCCGCTGGGCCTCGGTTGGGGAGACCCAGTACTTC. Its translation is CASSRWASVGETQYF.

V and J are TRBV5-1 and TRBJ2-1; TRBD1 agrees at 9 bases. The CDR3 has 14 amino acids. Germline lookup yields CDR1 SGHRS and CDR2 YFSETQ. The trim removed 3 bases at V and 5 bases at J, leaving 3 bases unmatched. The CDR3 coding sequence is TGCGCCAGCAGCTGGGGGACAGGGAACAATGAGCAGTTCTTC. It translates to CASSWGTGNNEQFF.

This clone was seen only a few times. This chain links TRBV7-2 with TRBJ2-1; 9 bases align to TRBD1. The CDR3 sequence is 14 residues long. V dropped 4 bases and J dropped 4; count of bases not matched to a gene: 2. Germline loops: CDR1 SGHTA, CDR2 FQGNSA. CDR3 sequence reads: CASSYGTGYNEQFF. The DNA of the CDR3 is TGTGCCAGCAGCTACGGGACAGGGTACAATGAGCAGTTCTTC.

This chain uses TRBV19 with TRBJ1-2, with D uncertain. The germline V gene encodes CDR1 LNHDA and CDR2 SQIVND (reference sequence). V was trimmed by 1 base and J by 3 bases, leaving 9 bases between them. CDR3 size: 14 residues. The CDR3 DNA sequence: TGTGCCAGTAGTATAGTGACACGAGACTATGGCTACACCTTC. This encodes CASSIVTRDYGYTF.

This CDR3 is CSVFSGGTEAFF. The CDR3, as DNA: TGCAGCGTTTTCTCGGGGGGGACTGAAGCTTTCTTT. V usage is TRBV29-1 and J usage is TRBJ1-1; D possibly corresponds to TRBD1 (5 bases). The CDR3 runs 12 residues. V lost 5 bases to trimming and J lost 5 bases, with 12 bases between them. Germline CDR1 SQVTM, CDR2 ANQGSEA.

The CDR3 DNA is TGTGCCAGCAGCACCGATTGGACACTTAACACTGAAGCTTTCTTT. Translated: CASSTDWTLNTEAFF. The gene calls are TRBV7-9 and TRBJ1-1, with a possible D match to TRBD1 (5 bases). The V and J ends lost 5 bases and 2 bases respectively, with 15 bases between them. The CDR3 sequence is 15 residues long. CDR1 is SEHNR, CDR2 FQNEAQ, per germline (reference sequence).

The J gene is TRBJ2-5, the V gene TRBV12-3 or TRBV12-4; D not certain. The CDR3 loop spans 13 amino acids. Trimming stripped 2 bases from V and 3 bases from J, with 7 bases between. CDR3 coding DNA: TGTGCCAGCAGTTTATTTGGCAAAGAGACCCAGTACTTC. Translating gives CASSLFGKETQYF.

The rearrangement joins TRBV7-6 to TRBJ1-4, with a possible D match to TRBD1 (6 bases). Trimming took 0 bases from V and 5 from J, leaving 16 bases between them. The germline gives CDR1 SGHVS, CDR2 FNYEAQ. This CDR3 is 17 amino acids long. CDR3 nucleotides: TGTGCCAGCAGCTTAGCGCATTGGGGGCGGATGAATGAAAAACTGTTTTTT. It codes for CASSLAHWGRMNEKLFF.

The chain has TRBV7-9 and TRBJ2-6; TRBD2 aligns across 7 bases. Germline trimming cut 2 bases from V and 0 bases from J; bases unmatched to any gene: 10. The CDR3 sequence is 19 residues long. Per germline, CDR1 SEHNR and CDR2 FQNEAQ (reference sequence). In nucleotides, the CDR3 is TGTGCCAGCAGCTTACGGGGATTAGCGGGCCCCTCTGGGGCCAACGTCCTGACTTTC. Its protein product is CASSLRGLAGPSGANVLTF.

This clone was counted a single time. The rearrangement joins TRBV7-8 to TRBJ2-2; TRBD1 agrees at 10 bases. Trimming at V came to 3 bases and at J to 4 bases, leaving 8 bases not matched to a gene. The germline V gene encodes CDR1 SGHVS and CDR2 FQNEAQ. The CDR3 spans 17 residues. The CDR3 DNA reads TGTGCCAGCAGCTTTTCCCGACAGGGGGCAGGCACCGGGGAGCTGTTTTTT. Translated: CASSFSRQGAGTGELFF.

V and J are TRBV5-1 and TRBJ2-1; 9 bases are shared with TRBD1. The CDR3 sequence is 13 residues long. V lost 3 bases to trimming and J lost 10 bases; unmatched junction nucleotides: 5. The germline CDR1 and CDR2 sequences are SGHRS and YFSETQ. This CDR3 is CASSSNRGREQFF. The CDR3 nucleotides are TGCGCCAGCAGCTCTAACAGGGGGCGAGAGCAGTTCTTC.

The genes are TRBV27 and TRBJ2-7; a weak D match, TRBD1 (6 bases). There are 15 residues in the CDR3. CDR1 is MNHEY and CDR2 is SMNVEV in the germline V gene (reference sequence). V lost 5 bases and J lost 2, with 16 bases in between. DNA for the CDR3: TGTGCCAGCAGTGAAATAGGCCAGGGGCCCTACGAGCAGTACTTC. This translates into CASSEIGQGPYEQYF.

This clone came up once. This rearrangement joins TRBV4-1 to TRBJ2-2, with a possible D match to TRBD1 (6 bases). Germline CDR1 and CDR2: MGHRA and YSYEKL. The CDR3 runs to 15 residues. V lost 3 bases and J 0 bases, leaving 8 bases between the germline ends. CDR3 residues: CASSQGHSNTGELFF. In DNA form, the CDR3 reads TGCGCCAGCAGCCAGGGACACTCGAACACCGGGGAGCTGTTTTTT.

Comment on this clone: Other DNA sequences in the same sample also yield this CDR3. This rearrangement joins TRBV29-1 to TRBJ2-7, with D possibly being TRBD1 (6 bases). The V and J ends lost 0 bases and 4 bases respectively, with 7 bases between them. There are 12 residues in the CDR3. Germline CDR1 SQVTM, CDR2 ANQGSEA. The CDR3 DNA follows: TGCAGCGTTGAAGACAGGGGATACGAGCAGTACTTC. Protein: CSVEDRGYEQYF.

The J gene is TRBJ2-4, the V gene TRBV7-2; 7 bases are shared with TRBD2. This CDR3 has 15 amino acids. The trim removed 8 bases at V and 0 bases at J, leaving 7 bases unmatched. Germline lookup yields CDR1 SGHTA and CDR2 FQGNSA. This CDR3 reads CASRGDNLAKNIQYF. CDR3 nucleotide sequence: TGTGCCAGCCGGGGGGATAATCTAGCCAAAAACATTCAGTACTTC.

The V and J genes are TRBV7-2 and TRBJ2-3; D is perhaps TRBD1 (5 bases). The germline CDR1 and CDR2 sequences are SGHTA and FQGNSA. V lost 5 bases and J 5 bases, leaving 17 bases between the germline ends. CDR3 size: 15 residues. CDR3 coding DNA: TGTGCCAGCAGCCCACAGGTAGGGGTGGGAGATACGCAGTATTTT. Its translation is CASSPQVGVGDTQYF. Looking up the rest from reference TRBV7-2 and TRBJ2-3 gives the full variable domain: GAGVSQSPSNKVTEKGKDVELRCDPISGHTALYWYRQSLGQGLEFLIYFQGNSAPDKSGLPSDRFSAERTGGSVSTLTIQRTQQEDSAVYLCASSPQVGVGDTQYFGPGTRLTVL.

The rearrangement uses TRBV11-1 and TRBJ1-4, with a tentative D call TRBD1 (5 bases). Trimming cost V 2 bases and J 3 bases, with 10 bases left between them. The CDR3 spans 15 residues. The germline V gene has CDR1 SGHAT and CDR2 FQDESV (reference sequence). Here the CDR3 reads CASSLRRGPNEKLFF. Written as DNA, the CDR3 is TGTGCCAGCAGCTTAAGGCGGGGACCTAATGAAAAACTGTTTTTT.

The chain has TRBV7-9 and TRBJ1-2, with D perhaps TRBD1 (5 bases). The CDR3 extends over 15 amino acids. Germline assignment: CDR1 SEHNR and CDR2 FQNEAQ (reference sequence). V was cut by 2 bases and J by 1 base, with 11 bases left in between. In nucleotides, the CDR3 is TGTGCCAGCAGCTTAAAGCGGGGGGATAACTATGGCTACACCTTC. Translating gives CASSLKRGDNYGYTF.

The chain combines TRBV11-2 with TRBJ1-2; 7 positions match TRBD1. J lost 5 bases, V lost 0 bases, and 6 bases had no gene match. CDR1 is SGHAT, CDR2 FQNNGV, per germline. The CDR3 covers 15 residues. The CDR3 DNA follows: TGTGCCAGCAGCTTAGAGGCTGCAGGGGGGTATGGCTACACCTTC. The encoded protein is CASSLEAAGGYGYTF.

The rearrangement uses TRBV6-5 and TRBJ1-3, with no clear D. CDR3 size: 13 residues. V was clipped by 8 bases and J by 8 bases, with 16 bases between them. Germline CDR1 and CDR2: MNHEY and SVGAGI. In DNA, the CDR3 is TGTGCCAGCTCCCGACAAGGTTGGGACACCATATATTTT. Its protein product is CASSRQGWDTIYF.

The chain uses TRBV7-9 and TRBJ2-7, with a tentative D call TRBD2 (6 bases). Germline lookup yields CDR1 SEHNR and CDR2 FQNEAQ (reference sequence). The ends were cut back, 5 bases at V and 6 bases at J, with 17 bases in the middle. The CDR3 totals 14 residues. The CDR3, as DNA: TGTGCCAGCAGCCTTGGGGGGTGGGTCTCCGAGCAGTACTTC. Its protein product is CASSLGGWVSEQYF.

The gene calls are TRBV5-1 and TRBJ1-1; D not resolved. Trimming stripped 4 bases from V and 0 bases from J, with 13 bases between. This CDR3 contains 15 residues. Looked up from germline, CDR1 is SGHRS and CDR2 is YFSETQ. As DNA, the CDR3 is TGCGCCAGCAGCCTTTTACGCGGGCTGAACACTGAAGCTTTCTTT. Its protein product is CASSLLRGLNTEAFF. The full variable domain, in which reference TRBV5-1 and TRBJ1-1 provide the parts outside the CDR3, is KAGVTQTPRYLIKTRGQQVTLSCSPISGHRSVSWYQQTPGQGLQFLFEYFSETQRNKGNFPGRFSGRQFSNSRSEMNVSTLELGDSALYLCASSLLRGLNTEAFFGQGTRLTVV.

In this sample, this clone turned up a few times. This rearrangement joins TRBV19 to TRBJ1-2, with 11 nucleotides matching TRBD1. CDR1 is LNHDA, CDR2 SQIVND, per germline (reference sequence). Trimming cost V 5 bases and J 7 bases; bases outside gene matches: 9. This CDR3 is built from 15 residues. In DNA form, the CDR3 reads TGTGCCAGTAGTCCCAAGGACAGGGGGCGCCTTGGCTACACCTTC. It yields the protein CASSPKDRGRLGYTF.

This clone has just a few counts. The V call is TRBV7-6, the J call TRBJ1-1; tentative D call: TRBD1 (5 bases). In germline, CDR1 is SGHVS, CDR2 FNYEAQ. The germline V and J ends were trimmed by 1 base and 12 bases, with 15 bases remaining between them. This CDR3 has 13 residues. The chain's CDR3 is CASSLDARGRSFF. The CDR3 coding sequence is TGTGCCAGCAGCTTAGACGCAAGGGGAAGATCTTTCTTT.